These 25 T cell receptor beta chains came from one sample sequenced in a study of T cells after yellow fever vaccination. In TCRdb, the 5' RACE reads were re-called with MiXCR into one record per CDR3 protein. Of 350,000 or so distinct CDR3 sequences listed, approximately 8% are singletons. This sample comprised PBMCs, obtained approximately 40 days after the first yellow fever vaccination. These receptors were obtained from a man in his late teens or twenties who received the YFV17D yellow fever vaccine.

This clonotype appeared many times. V gene TRBV10-3 combines with J gene TRBJ1-3, with 11 bases identical to TRBD1. The germline CDR1 and CDR2 sequences are ENHRY and SYGVKD. Trimming at V came to 2 bases and at J to 1 base, leaving 7 bases not matched to a gene. The CDR3 extends over 18 amino acids. CDR3 nucleotide sequence: TGTGCCATCAGTGAGGAACGCGGGACAGGGGGATCTGGAAACACCATATATTTT. As protein: CAISEERGTGGSGNTIYF.

With regard to this clonotype: At one end, the junction sequence differs from germline, possibly due to a read error. The V gene is TRBV4-1, the J gene TRBJ1-2; possible D gene TRBD1, 6 bases. CDR3 length: 17 residues. The germline V gene has CDR1 MGHRA and CDR2 YSYEKL. CDR3 DNA: TGCGCCAGCAGCCTGGGCGACTTGGGGGCGCGATACTATGGCCACACCTTC. Protein product: CASSLGDLGARYYGHTF.

This clonotype appeared a few times. The rearrangement joins TRBV4-2 to TRBJ1-6; the D gene is possibly TRBD1 (6 bases). V lost 4 bases, J lost 8 bases, and 21 bases lay in between. This CDR3 contains 17 residues. CDR1 and CDR2 from the germline V gene are LGHNA and YNFKEQ. This chain's CDR3 is CASSLAQAGAGDSPLHF. As DNA, the CDR3 is TGTGCCAGCAGCCTCGCCCAGGCAGGGGCGGGTGATTCACCCCTCCACTTT.

V gene TRBV5-1 combines with J gene TRBJ2-3; D call uncertain. V was trimmed by 0 bases and J by 6 bases, leaving 8 bases between them. Germline lookup yields CDR1 SGHRS and CDR2 YFSETQ. CDR3 length equals 13 residues. The CDR3 sequence: CASSLGQVDTQYF. Here the CDR3 DNA reads TGCGCCAGCAGCTTGGGGCAGGTGGATACGCAGTATTTT.

This clonotype was detected only a few times. The chain is built from TRBV5-6 and TRBJ2-5; D is undetermined. V gave up 1 base and J gave up 5 bases, with 6 bases separating them. Germline loops: CDR1 SGHDT, CDR2 YYEEEE. There are 12 residues in the CDR3. The CDR3 DNA reads as TGTGCCAGCAGCTTGCTAGAGGAGACCCAGTACTTC. This gives the protein CASSLLEETQYF.

This clonotype was recorded a few times. The rearrangement links TRBV12-3 or TRBV12-4 to TRBJ2-4, with D perhaps given as TRBD1 or TRBD2 (5 bases each). V lost 3 bases, J lost 8 bases, and 14 bases lay in between. The CDR3 runs to 14 residues. DNA of the CDR3: TGTGCCAGCAGTTTGGGCCAGGGACGAGACATTCAGTACTTC. Encoded protein: CASSLGQGRDIQYF.

This clonotype has a count of ten or more. The chain employs TRBV20-1 and TRBJ2-1; 9 bases line up with TRBD1. This CDR3 region has 15 residues. Germline V gene sequence: CDR1 DFQATT, CDR2 SNEGSKA (reference sequence). The V and J ends lost 0 bases and 2 bases, in that order; junction bases with no gene match: 2. The CDR3 sequence: CSARDRDRAYNEQFF. For the CDR3, the DNA is TGCAGTGCTAGAGACCGGGACAGGGCCTACAATGAGCAGTTCTTC.

This clonotype was seen only a few times. The J gene is TRBJ2-3, the V gene TRBV20-1; 8 bases fit TRBD2. The length of the CDR3 is 16 residues. J lost 0 bases, V lost 3 bases, and 8 bases had no gene match. Germline V gene data show CDR1 as DFQATT and CDR2 as SNEGSKA (reference sequence). In DNA form, the CDR3 reads TGCAGTGCTAGTCTCGCGGGGGGCGGGAGCACAGATACGCAGTATTTT. As protein: CSASLAGGGSTDTQYF.

This clonotype was picked up a small number of times. The chain has TRBV12-3 or TRBV12-4 and TRBJ2-4; possible D gene TRBD1, 5 bases. The ends were cut back, 5 bases at V and 0 bases at J, with 14 bases in the middle. The CDR3 spans 16 residues. For the CDR3, the DNA is TGTGCCAGCAGTAACTCTAGGGGATTAGCCAAAAACATTCAGTACTTC. This encodes CASSNSRGLAKNIQYF.

The rearrangement joins TRBV4-1 to TRBJ2-7; TRBD2 matches at 11 bases. This CDR3 is 16 amino acids long. Trimming at V came to 0 bases and at J to 5 bases, leaving 6 bases not matched to a gene. From germline, CDR1 is MGHRA and CDR2 YSYEKL. This CDR3 is CASSQDPGTSGHEQYF. The CDR3 bases are TGCGCCAGCAGCCAAGATCCGGGGACTAGCGGCCACGAGCAGTACTTC.

This clonotype was counted many times. The rearrangement links TRBV5-1 to TRBJ2-7, with D tentatively TRBD2 (6 bases). The V end lost 4 bases, the J end lost 2 bases, and 13 bases lay between the germline ends. This CDR3 has 14 residues. Germline CDR1 is SGHRS and CDR2 is YFSETQ. The CDR3 DNA follows: TGCGCCAGCAGCCCTCGCGGGGTCCCCTACGAGCAGTACGTC. It is translated as CASSPRGVPYEQYV.

This clonotype came up a few times. This chain joins TRBV18 and TRBJ1-1; 7 positions agree with TRBD1. The CDR3 runs to 14 residues. V was clipped by 3 bases and J by 7 bases; unmatched bases: 8. Germline values: CDR1 KGHSH, CDR2 LQKENI. The CDR3 nucleotides read TGTGCCAGCTCACCCCTGGGGACAGAGAATGAAGCTTTCTTT. It codes for CASSPLGTENEAFF.

This clonotype was recorded a few times. The chain links TRBV4-3 to TRBJ2-3; a possible D gene is TRBD2 (5 bases). The CDR3 length is 13 residues. Germline V gives CDR1 LGHNA, CDR2 YSLEER. V shed 0 bases and J shed 9 bases, with 10 bases lying between them. Here the CDR3 reads CASSQEYSVTQYF. DNA of the CDR3: TGCGCCAGCAGCCAAGAGTATAGCGTAACGCAGTATTTT.

This clonotype occurred a few times. The CDR3 DNA reads as TGTGCCAGCAGTTTGAAGGGGGCTAATGAAAAACTGTTTTTT. Translated, it gives CASSLKGANEKLFF. The chain couples TRBV12-3 or TRBV12-4 to TRBJ1-4, with TRBD1 as a possible D gene (6 bases). The ends were cut back, 3 bases at V and 3 bases at J, with 8 bases in the middle. CDR3 size: 14 residues.

The chain recombines TRBV5-1 with TRBJ2-5, with D possibly called TRBD1 or TRBD2 (5 bases each). CDR3 length: 16 residues. V dropped 4 bases and J dropped 2 bases, with 18 bases sitting between them. Germline V lookup: CDR1 SGHRS, CDR2 YFSETQ. The CDR3 nucleotides read TGCGCCAGCAGCCGCCTCCGCCGGGGCGTTCAAGAGACCCAGTACTTC. It translates to CASSRLRRGVQETQYF.

This clonotype was observed a few times. The chain recombines TRBV19 with TRBJ2-1, with TRBD2 identical over 7 bases. Germline CDR1 is LNHDA and CDR2 is SQIVND (reference sequence). J lost 0 bases, V lost 8 bases, and 4 bases had no gene match. The CDR3 length is 14 residues. The DNA for the CDR3 is TGTGCCAGTTCCCGGACTAGCTCCTACAATGAGCAGTTCTTC. Amino acid sequence: CASSRTSSYNEQFF.

The J gene is TRBJ1-1, the V gene TRBV3-1; D is unclear. In germline, CDR1 is LGHDT, CDR2 YNNKEL (reference sequence). Trimming took off 2 bases at V and 4 bases at J, with 11 bases between the two ends. The CDR3 has 14 amino acids. The CDR3 region is CASSQPGLGTEAFF. The CDR3 nucleotides read TGTGCCAGCAGCCAACCCGGGCTCGGCACTGAAGCTTTCTTT. The whole variable domain, remainder taken from reference TRBV3-1 and TRBJ1-1, is DTAVSQTPKYLVTQMGNDKSIKCEQNLGHDTMYWYKQDSKKFLKIMFSYNNKELIINETVPNRFSPKSPDKAHLNLHINSLELGDSAVYFCASSQPGLGTEAFFGQGTRLTVV.

The chain uses TRBV5-8 and TRBJ2-3; 7 positions agree with TRBD1. The germline gives CDR1 SGHTS, CDR2 YDEGEE. After removal of 3 bases from V and 6 bases from J, the junction contained 7 bases not matched to a gene. This CDR3 contains 14 residues. In nucleotides, the CDR3 is TGTGCCAGCAGCTGGGACAGATTAAGGGATACGCAGTATTTT. Translation gives CASSWDRLRDTQYF.

This chain connects TRBV27 to TRBJ2-3; D not certain. This CDR3 contains 12 residues. Germline assignment: CDR1 MNHEY and CDR2 SMNVEV (reference sequence). V lost 0 bases to trimming and J lost 9 bases, with 7 bases between them. CDR3 bases: TGTGCCAGCAGTTTATCGGGCAGAACGCAGTATTTT. Protein: CASSLSGRTQYF.

This clonotype occurred a few times. The gene calls are TRBV20-1 and TRBJ2-1; no reliable D call. The V and J ends lost 7 bases and 0 bases respectively, with 7 bases between them. The length of the CDR3 is 12 residues. Germline lookup yields CDR1 DFQATT and CDR2 SNEGSKA (reference sequence). The CDR3 region is CSGRRSYNEQFF. DNA for the CDR3: TGCAGTGGGCGTCGCTCCTACAATGAGCAGTTCTTC.

The rearrangement uses TRBV6-5 and TRBJ2-3; 9 positions agree with TRBD2. Germline loops: CDR1 MNHEY, CDR2 SVGAGI. This CDR3 is built from 16 residues. V shed 0 bases and J 1 base; nucleotides not matched to a gene: 2. The CDR3 nucleotides are TGTGCCAGCAGTTACTCACAGCGGGGGGGCACAGATACGCAGTATTTT. Amino acid sequence: CASSYSQRGGTDTQYF.

The V and J genes are TRBV7-9 and TRBJ2-7; TRBD1 might be the D (6 bases). The CDR3 covers 12 residues. The germline gives CDR1 SEHNR, CDR2 FQNEAQ (reference sequence). The CDR3 DNA is TGTACCAGCAGCCCGGACAGCTACGAGCAGTACGTC. Its translation: CTSSPDSYEQYV.

This clonotype has just a few counts. The chain is built from TRBV7-8 and TRBJ1-2; D not resolved. This CDR3 has 15 amino acids. Germline values: CDR1 SGHVS, CDR2 FQNEAQ. V was trimmed by 3 bases and J by 2 bases, leaving 13 bases between them. The CDR3 spells CASSFSGLGNYGYTF. CDR3 nucleotides: TGTGCCAGCAGCTTTTCCGGGTTGGGGAACTATGGCTACACCTTC.

This clonotype was detected many times. This chain links TRBV20-1 with TRBJ1-2; D is unresolved. Germline V gene sequence: CDR1 DFQATT, CDR2 SNEGSKA (reference sequence). This CDR3 is built from 16 residues. The V and J ends lost 0 bases and 3 bases respectively, with 17 bases between them. CDR3 amino acids: CSARDIVVGNDYGYTF. In DNA form, the CDR3 reads TGCAGTGCTAGAGATATCGTTGTAGGGAACGACTATGGCTACACCTTC.

V gene TRBV20-1 combines with J gene TRBJ2-7; D may be TRBD2 (5 bases). CDR1 is DFQATT and CDR2 is SNEGSKA in the germline V gene (reference sequence). The CDR3 is 13 amino acids. V lost 3 bases and J lost 4, with 13 bases in between. DNA for the CDR3: TGCAGTGCTAGTGGTCTAGCTGATTACGAGCAGTACGTC. Protein: CSASGLADYEQYV.